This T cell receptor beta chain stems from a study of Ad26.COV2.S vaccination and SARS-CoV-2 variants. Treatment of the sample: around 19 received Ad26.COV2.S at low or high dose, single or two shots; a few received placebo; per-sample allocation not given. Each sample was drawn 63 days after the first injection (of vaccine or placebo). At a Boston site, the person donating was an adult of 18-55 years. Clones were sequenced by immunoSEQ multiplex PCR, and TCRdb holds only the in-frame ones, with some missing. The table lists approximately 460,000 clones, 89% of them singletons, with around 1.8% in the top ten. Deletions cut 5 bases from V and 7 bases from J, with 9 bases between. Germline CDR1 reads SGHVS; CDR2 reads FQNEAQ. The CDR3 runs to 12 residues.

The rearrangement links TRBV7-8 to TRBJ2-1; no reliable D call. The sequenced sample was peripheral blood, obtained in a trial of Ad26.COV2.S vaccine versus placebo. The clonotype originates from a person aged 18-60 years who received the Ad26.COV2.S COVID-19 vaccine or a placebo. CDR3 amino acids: CASSKGPNEQFF. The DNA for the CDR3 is TGTGCCAGCAGCAAAGGTCCTAATGAGCAGTTCTTC.